Each of the 20 T cell receptor beta chains below was sequenced from the same sample in a study of blood T cell repertoires in COVID-19. Assay used: immunoSEQ multiplex PCR; TCRdb lists only in-frame clones, some missing. The table has approximately 9,600 clones, around 89% seen once; the top ten hold 5.5% to 6.5%. Sequencing used peripheral blood. These TCRs come from a human donor in a cohort sampled during active COVID-19.

The chain joins TRBV7-9 to TRBJ1-2, with 11 positions matching TRBD1. The germline CDR1 and CDR2 sequences are SEHNR and FQNEAQ (reference sequence). With 5 bases clipped from V and 1 base from J, the junction kept 3 bases outside the gene matches. The CDR3 extends over 15 amino acids. For the CDR3, the DNA is TGTGCCAGCAGCCGGACAGGGGGCCATAACTATGGCTACACCTTC. Translating gives CASSRTGGHNYGYTF.

The chain is built from TRBV9 and TRBJ2-4; the match to TRBD1 covers 7 bases. This CDR3 is 18 amino acids long. Germline CDR1 SGDLS, CDR2 YYNGEE. The V gene end was trimmed by 0 bases and the J gene end by 0 bases; junction bases not matched to a gene: 9. The chain's CDR3 is CASSVGAGGTLAKNIQYF. Here the CDR3 DNA reads TGTGCCAGCAGCGTAGGGGCAGGGGGAACCCTAGCCAAAAACATTCAGTACTTC.

The chain recombines TRBV6-2 or TRBV6-3 with TRBJ2-1; 10 nucleotides align to TRBD2. V shed 5 bases and J 7 bases; nucleotides not matched to a gene: 5. CDR1 MNHEY and CDR2 SVGEGT come from the germline V gene. There are 14 residues in the CDR3. The DNA for the CDR3 is TGTGCCAGCAGTCAGAGCGGGGGGGTTAATGAGCAGTTCTTC. Its protein is CASSQSGGVNEQFF.

The genes are TRBV7-9 and TRBJ2-4; the D gene is possibly TRBD1 (5 bases). The V end lost 1 base, the J end lost 8 bases, and 12 bases lay between the germline ends. The CDR3 runs to 14 residues. Germline values: CDR1 SEHNR, CDR2 FQNEAQ (reference sequence). The CDR3 spells CASSLGIGEDIQYF. The CDR3 nucleotides read TGTGCCAGCAGCTTAGGGATAGGGGAAGACATTCAGTACTTC. The variable domain in full, completed from reference TRBV7-9 and TRBJ2-4, reads DTGVSQNPRHKITKRGQNVTFRCDPISEHNRLYWYRQTLGQGPEFLTYFQNEAQLEKSRLLSDRFSAERPKGSFSTLEIQRTEQGDSAMYLCASSLGIGEDIQYFGAGTRLSVL.

The rearrangement links TRBV6-5 to TRBJ2-3; 12 nucleotides agree with TRBD2. Germline CDR1 is MNHEY and CDR2 is SVGAGI. The CDR3 consists of 15 residues. Trimming removed 7 bases from V and 2 bases from J; junction bases left unmatched: 4. The CDR3 nucleotides are TGTGCCAGCACCCGACTAGCGGGGGACACAGATACGCAGTATTTT. This gives the protein CASTRLAGDTDTQYF.

V gene TRBV29-1 combines with J gene TRBJ1-1; D is unresolved. The CDR3 consists of 15 residues. Germline V CDR1 and CDR2: SQVTM, ANQGSEA. V shed 2 bases and J shed 4 bases, with 17 bases lying between them. CDR3 protein: CSVEFPGVWGTEAFF. CDR3 DNA sequence: TGCAGCGTTGAATTTCCGGGAGTGTGGGGCACTGAAGCTTTCTTT.

The chain recombines TRBV3-1 (or the pseudogene TRBV3-2) with TRBJ1-1; D not certain. Germline V gene sequence: CDR1 LGHDT, CDR2 YNNKEL (reference sequence). The ends were cut back, 3 bases at V and 4 bases at J, with 15 bases in the middle. The CDR3 is 15 residues long. Here the CDR3 reads CASSHPTRGRTEAFF. The CDR3 region has the DNA TGTGCCAGCAGCCATCCTACAAGAGGGCGCACTGAAGCTTTCTTT.

The chain carries TRBV6-5 and TRBJ2-7, with D hard to call. The CDR3 is 16 residues long. Trimming removed 1 base from V and 0 bases from J, with 13 bases in between. CDR1 is MNHEY, CDR2 SVGAGI, per germline. The CDR3 is CASSYYLGHFSYEQYF. The CDR3 DNA reads as TGTGCCAGCAGTTACTACCTTGGGCACTTCTCCTACGAGCAGTACTTC.

This rearrangement joins TRBV6-5 to TRBJ2-7; TRBD1 matches 11 bases. From germline, CDR1 is MNHEY and CDR2 SVGAGI. The CDR3 loop spans 16 amino acids. J was trimmed by 1 base and V by 2 bases; bases with no gene match: 4. The CDR3 region is CASSYRTGGFSYEQYF. As DNA, the CDR3 is TGTGCCAGCAGTTACCGGACAGGGGGCTTTTCCTACGAGCAGTACTTC.

This chain joins TRBV5-1 and TRBJ2-1, with TRBD2 matching over 9 bases. Germline V gene lookup returns CDR1 SGHRS and CDR2 YFSETQ. V lost 2 bases and J lost 0; bases outside the gene matches: 6. This CDR3 is 17 amino acids long. The CDR3 region has the DNA TGCGCCAGCAGCTTAAGCAGCGGGGGGAGCTCCTACAATGAGCAGTTCTTC. Translation: CASSLSSGGSSYNEQFF.

The chain uses TRBV6-2 or TRBV6-3 and TRBJ2-2; 9 bases align to TRBD1. Losses at the gene ends were 3 bases for V and 6 bases for J; bases not matched to a gene: 11. Germline V gene sequence: CDR1 MNHEY, CDR2 SVGEGT. This CDR3 is built from 17 residues. The CDR3 region is CASSYYTGTGSAGELFF. The CDR3 DNA sequence: TGTGCCAGCAGTTATTACACCGGGACAGGGAGCGCCGGGGAGCTGTTTTTT.

V usage is TRBV18 and J usage is TRBJ2-5; 9 nucleotides align to TRBD2. From germline, CDR1 is KGHSH and CDR2 LQKENI. The CDR3 extends over 15 amino acids. The junction had 3 bases not matched to a gene; V was cut back by 2 bases and J by 2 bases. As DNA, the CDR3 is TGTGCCAGCTCACCAAGGAGCGGGGGGCAAGAGACCCAGTACTTC. This translates into CASSPRSGGQETQYF.

The V and J genes are TRBV7-3 and TRBJ2-1; TRBD2 matches at 9 bases. Germline CDR1 reads SGHTA; CDR2 reads FQGTGA. The CDR3 is made up of 15 amino acids. The trim removed 4 bases at V and 5 bases at J, leaving 6 bases unmatched. CDR3 nucleotides: TGTGCCAGCAGCTCCAGCGGGGGGCGGGACAATGAGCAGTTCTTC. It encodes CASSSSGGRDNEQFF.

In its sample, this clone was seen a few times. The chain carries TRBV6-4 and TRBJ2-7; 15 nucleotides align to TRBD2. V dropped 2 bases and J dropped 7; count of bases not matched to a gene: 0. Germline V CDR1 and CDR2: MRHNA, SNTAGT. The CDR3 contains 14 residues. The CDR3, as DNA: TGTGCCAGCAGTGACGGGACTAGCGGGGGGGAGCAGTACTTC. Its protein is CASSDGTSGGEQYF.

This clone was seen a single time. The CDR3 here is CASSLRTGEKLFF. In DNA, the CDR3 is TGTGCCAGCAGCCTCCGGACAGGCGAAAAACTGTTTTTT. This rearrangement joins TRBV5-6 to TRBJ1-4; TRBD1 matches 7 bases. CDR3 length: 13 residues. J was trimmed by 8 bases and V by 4 bases; bases with no gene match: 5. Germline values: CDR1 SGHDT, CDR2 YYEEEE.

This chain connects TRBV10-2 to TRBJ1-6, with unresolved D. The V gene lost 1 base and the J gene lost 9 bases, with 7 bases spanning the gap. Germline assignment: CDR1 WSHSY and CDR2 SAAADI. This CDR3 region has 13 residues. The CDR3 protein is CASSEFQISPLHF. CDR3 DNA sequence: TGCGCCAGCAGTGAGTTCCAAATTTCACCCCTCCACTTT.

This chain uses TRBV5-1 with TRBJ2-3; 14 bases align to TRBD2. V lost 3 bases and J lost 4; bases outside the gene matches: 13. Per the germline V gene, CDR1 is SGHRS and CDR2 is YFSETQ. The CDR3 loop spans 19 amino acids. CDR3 sequence reads: CASSWPTSGGAPVSDTQYF. The CDR3 DNA sequence: TGCGCCAGCAGCTGGCCGACTAGCGGGGGGGCCCCTGTATCAGATACGCAGTATTTT.

The V and J genes are TRBV6-5 and TRBJ1-5, with D hard to call. The germline V gene has CDR1 MNHEY and CDR2 SVGAGI. V gave up 7 bases and J gave up 0 bases, with 10 bases separating them. The CDR3 extends over 14 amino acids. The CDR3, as DNA: TGTGCCAGCAAACAAGTTTATAGCAATCAGCCCCAGCATTTT. It yields the protein CASKQVYSNQPQHF.

This sequence joins TRBV30 and TRBJ1-1; D unclear. The CDR3 loop spans 12 amino acids. In germline, CDR1 is GTSNPN, CDR2 SVGIG (reference sequence). V was trimmed by 5 bases and J by 1 base, leaving 8 bases between them. The CDR3 coding sequence is TGTGCCTGGGATCTAGGGAACACTGAAGCTTTCTTT. It is translated as CAWDLGNTEAFF.

The V and J genes are TRBV28 and TRBJ1-2, with 10 bases that match TRBD1. Unmatched junction bases numbered 12, after V lost 6 bases and J lost 5 bases. This CDR3 contains 16 residues. Germline V lookup: CDR1 MDHEN, CDR2 SYDVKM. The CDR3 DNA follows: TGTGCCAGCAGATCTACGACAGGGGGCGGAGGATATGGCTACACCTTC. Encoded protein: CASRSTTGGGGYGYTF.